A single sample gave rise to the 5 T cell receptor beta chains below, sequenced in a study of T cell repertoires in cytomegalovirus infection. Via MiXCR, TCRdb re-called the reads, giving one row per CDR3 protein. The table has around 300,000 distinct CDR3 sequences, over 7.5% seen once. The sequencing sample was made of PBMCs. The receptors shown here come from a human donor in good health (CMV status not recorded). Some clones in this sample may be carry-over from other donors' samples.

Many counts were recorded for this clonotype. This CDR3 reads CASSLTRDTEGREKLFF. For the CDR3, the DNA is TGTGCCAGCAGTTTAACCCGGGACACCGAGGGTCGAGAAAAACTGTTTTTT. The rearrangement joins TRBV28 to TRBJ1-4; perhaps TRBD1 as D (6 bases). The CDR3 is made up of 17 amino acids. The ends were cut back, 2 bases at V and 8 bases at J, with 21 bases in the middle. The germline CDR1 and CDR2 sequences are MDHEN and SYDVKM.

This clonotype was observed at least ten times. The V gene is TRBV7-2, the J gene TRBJ2-5; D is uncertain. Germline V gives CDR1 SGHTA, CDR2 FQGNSA. Trimming shortened V by 5 bases and J by 7 bases, and 14 bases separated the two germline ends. CDR3 length equals 13 residues. The CDR3 here is CASSGEPFGTQYF. In DNA, the CDR3 is TGTGCCAGCAGCGGAGAGCCCTTTGGGACCCAGTACTTC.

Comments on this clonotype: A much larger clone sits a single nucleotide away, making a read error possible. This chain links TRBV28 with TRBJ2-4, with D tentatively TRBD1 or TRBD2 (5 bases each). Germline CDR1 MDHEN, CDR2 SYDVKM. The germline V and J ends were trimmed by 3 bases and 1 base, with 16 bases remaining between them. This CDR3 has 17 amino acids. Here the CDR3 reads CASSFSIRGTAKNIQYF. CDR3 DNA sequence: TGTGCCAGCAGTTTCTCTATTAGAGGGACGGCCAAAAACATTCAGTACTTC.

The J gene is TRBJ2-7, the V gene TRBV6-2 or TRBV6-3; no clear D. V lost 11 bases, J lost 3 bases, and 11 bases lay in between. This CDR3 contains 11 residues. From germline, CDR1 is MNHEY and CDR2 SVGEGT. The CDR3 DNA is TGTGCCTCAAAAGACTTCTACGAGCAGTACTTC. Its translation: CASKDFYEQYF.

This clonotype was seen ten or more times. The V call is TRBV19, the J call TRBJ2-3; D possibly corresponds to TRBD2 (6 bases). The CDR3 is 14 amino acids. With 5 bases removed from V and 6 bases from J, the gap between germline ends came to 15 bases. Germline V gene sequence: CDR1 LNHDA, CDR2 SQIVND (reference sequence). The CDR3 DNA sequence: TGTGCCAGTAGTGGCGGGGTTCGGGCGGATACGCAGTATTTT. This encodes CASSGGVRADTQYF.